The 32 T cell receptor beta chains presented below share a single source sample, sequenced in a study of T cells of healthy individuals. TCRdb reprocessed the 5' RACE reads via MiXCR and lists one record per CDR3 protein. Of 85,000 to 100,000 distinct CDR3 sequences listed, 17% are singletons. These receptor sequences come from a human donor in good health.

This chain uses TRBV28 with TRBJ1-5; 11 nucleotides line up with TRBD1. This CDR3 contains 18 residues. Unmatched junction bases numbered 17, after V lost 7 bases and J lost 6 bases. The germline V gene has CDR1 MDHEN and CDR2 SYDVKM. CDR3 DNA: TGTGCCAGCACCCCAAGGACAGGGGGCGCCGCTGTAAGTCAGCCCCAGCATTTT. Protein product: CASTPRTGGAAVSQPQHF.

The CDR3 region is CASSPFRDTQYF. Here the CDR3 DNA reads TGTGCCAGCAGCCCTTTTCGGGATACGCAGTATTTT. V is TRBV4-2 and J is TRBJ2-3; D gene unclear. CDR1 is LGHNA and CDR2 is YNFKEQ in the germline V gene. V was shortened by 4 bases and J by 6 bases, with 8 bases between the two germline ends. The CDR3 is 12 amino acids.

This clonotype is medium-sized by share. V usage is TRBV28 and J usage is TRBJ2-1, with unresolved D. The CDR3 extends over 16 amino acids. V was pared by 5 bases and J by 2 bases, with 16 bases between. Germline V CDR1 and CDR2: MDHEN, SYDVKM. CDR3 bases: TGTGCCAGCAGTCCGCCGGCCCTCAACCCCTACAATGAGCAGTTCTTC. Translation gives CASSPPALNPYNEQFF.

V gene TRBV18 combines with J gene TRBJ2-1, with D uncertain. Germline V gives CDR1 KGHSH, CDR2 LQKENI. The CDR3 contains 12 residues. The V end was cut by 2 bases, the J end by 15 bases, with 14 bases between. The CDR3 sequence: CASSPIGRRPFF. The CDR3 bases are TGTGCCAGCTCACCAATCGGACGTCGGCCGTTCTTC.

This chain joins TRBV3-1 and TRBJ2-2; tentatively, D is TRBD1 or TRBD2 (5 bases each). The germline V and J ends were trimmed by 4 bases and 8 bases, with 20 bases remaining between them. The CDR3 loop spans 16 amino acids. The V gene's germline CDR1 is LGHDT and CDR2 YNNKEL (reference sequence). The CDR3 is CASSPTSRELVGELFF. The CDR3 coding sequence is TGTGCCAGCAGCCCGACTTCCAGGGAGTTGGTGGGGGAGCTGTTTTTT. Full variable domain (remainder filled in from reference TRBV3-1 and TRBJ2-2): DTAVSQTPKYLVTQMGNDKSIKCEQNLGHDTMYWYKQDSKKFLKIMFSYNNKELIINETVPNRFSPKSPDKAHLNLHINSLELGDSAVYFCASSPTSRELVGELFFGEGSRLTVL.

This clonotype came up a few times. The genes are TRBV7-2 and TRBJ2-2; the D gene is possibly TRBD1 (6 bases). CDR3 length equals 17 residues. Trimming took off 4 bases at V and 9 bases at J, with 24 bases between the two ends. The germline V gene encodes CDR1 SGHTA and CDR2 FQGNSA. CDR3 DNA: TGTGCCAGCAGCTCAGGGGCTGGGCTACAAGGCGGGCGGGAGCTGTTTTTT. Its protein is CASSSGAGLQGGRELFF.

This clonotype came up a few times. The V call is TRBV15, the J call TRBJ2-5; D may be TRBD1 (6 bases). The germline V and J ends were trimmed by 3 bases and 2 bases, with 13 bases remaining between them. The V gene's germline CDR1 is LNHNV and CDR2 YYDKDF (reference sequence). The CDR3 loop spans 15 amino acids. In DNA form, the CDR3 reads TGTGCCACCAGCAGTTTACGACAGGATCAAGAGACCCAGTACTTC. Translated, it gives CATSSLRQDQETQYF.

The table lists this clonotype with a few counts. The J gene is TRBJ1-6, the V gene TRBV21-1; the D segment call TRBD1 is taken from the table without a DNA check. TRBV21-1 is annotated as a pseudogene. The CDR3 has 14 amino acids. CDR3 protein: CASSRDNNNSPLHF. CDR3 DNA sequence: TGTGCCAGCAGCCGGGACAATAATAATTCACCCCTCCACTTT.

This clonotype was observed a few times. The rearrangement joins TRBV12-2 to TRBJ1-5. TRBV12-2 is a known pseudogene. The CDR3 extends over 15 amino acids. DNA of the CDR3: TGTGCAAGTCCGCAATCGTTAAGGAGCAATCAGCCCCAGCATTTT. It translates to CASPQSLRSNQPQHF.

This clonotype was counted a few times. CDR3 in DNA: TGTGCCAGCAGCTTCAGGCTAGCGGGGGGGCCCGATACGCAGTATTTT. This gives the protein CASSFRLAGGPDTQYF. The chain couples TRBV7-2 to TRBJ2-3; 12 bases are shared with TRBD2. With 3 bases clipped from V and 6 bases from J, the junction kept 7 bases outside the gene matches. The germline V gene has CDR1 SGHTA and CDR2 FQGNSA. CDR3 length equals 16 residues.

This clonotype has ten or more counts. This sequence joins TRBV10-3 and TRBJ2-5; D might be TRBD1 or TRBD2, each matching 5 bases. Germline V gene sequence: CDR1 ENHRY, CDR2 SYGVKD. The CDR3 has 14 amino acids. Trimming pared 4 bases from V and 4 bases from J, leaving 13 bases between. In DNA, the CDR3 is TGTGCCATCAGTGGCCCCGGGACGGGAGAGACCCAGTACTTC. It translates to CAISGPGTGETQYF.

The V call is TRBV6-5, the J call TRBJ2-1; D is perhaps TRBD2 (5 bases). Germline CDR1 is MNHEY and CDR2 is SVGAGI. V lost 0 bases to trimming and J lost 3 bases, with 12 bases between them. This CDR3 contains 16 residues. CDR3 protein: CASSYSTSGYYNEQFF. The CDR3 DNA is TGTGCCAGCAGTTACTCGACCAGCGGATACTACAATGAGCAGTTCTTC.

This clonotype turned up a few times. CDR3: CATSGGRGVEAFF. Here the CDR3 DNA reads TGTGCCACCAGTGGCGGCAGGGGGGTTGAAGCTTTCTTT. The V call is TRBV24-1, the J call TRBJ1-1; 7 nucleotides align to TRBD1. Germline V gene lookup returns CDR1 KGHDR and CDR2 SFDVKD. The V gene end was trimmed by 5 bases and the J gene end by 7 bases; junction bases not matched to a gene: 6. CDR3 length: 13 residues.

This clonotype has only a few counts. The gene calls are TRBV12-3 or TRBV12-4 and TRBJ2-5, with D uncertain. The CDR3 has 13 amino acids. Trimming took off 5 bases at V and 1 base at J, with 8 bases between the two ends. The CDR3 reads CASSGFSQETQYF. The CDR3 coding sequence is TGTGCCAGCAGTGGGTTCAGCCAAGAGACCCAGTACTTC.

This clonotype was detected ten times or more. The genes are TRBV2 and TRBJ2-7; 9 bases fit TRBD2. V gave up 3 bases and J gave up 5 bases; unmatched junction bases: 5. The germline V gene has CDR1 SNHLY and CDR2 FYNNEI. The CDR3 loop spans 14 amino acids. The CDR3 here is CASSEAGGRHEQYF. The CDR3 DNA is TGTGCCAGCAGTGAGGCGGGAGGGAGGCACGAGCAGTACTTC.

In its sample, this clonotype was seen many times. The chain joins TRBV6-6 to TRBJ2-1; D is possibly TRBD2 (6 bases). The CDR3 is 14 amino acids. Trimming took 1 base from V and 12 from J, leaving 16 bases between them. The germline CDR1 and CDR2 sequences are MNHNY and SVGAGI (reference sequence). CDR3 loop: CASSYYEGLQGQFF. CDR3 DNA: TGTGCCAGCAGTTACTACGAGGGACTCCAGGGGCAGTTCTTC.

This clonotype was seen only a few times. The chain is built from TRBV15 and TRBJ2-7; D unclear. This CDR3 contains 13 residues. V gave up 0 bases and J gave up 6 bases, with 9 bases separating them. CDR1 and CDR2 (germline): LNHNV, YYDKDF (reference sequence). The CDR3 sequence: CATSRDRSLEQYF. For the CDR3, the DNA is TGTGCCACCAGCAGAGATAGGTCCCTCGAGCAGTACTTC.

This clonotype came up a few times. The chain is built from TRBV7-2 and TRBJ2-3; D assignment may be TRBD1 or TRBD2 (5 bases each). Germline V gene data show CDR1 as SGHTA and CDR2 as FQGNSA. Between the trimmed V and J ends, which lost 4 bases and 0 bases, there was a span of 11 bases. The CDR3 length is 15 residues. CDR3 DNA: TGTGCCAGCAGCTCCTACGGGGCTAGCACAGATACGCAGTATTTT. This codes for CASSSYGASTDTQYF. The full variable domain, rest sourced from reference TRBV7-2 and TRBJ2-3, is GAGVSQSPSNKVTEKGKDVELRCDPISGHTALYWYRQSLGQGLEFLIYFQGNSAPDKSGLPSDRFSAERTGGSVSTLTIQRTQQEDSAVYLCASSSYGASTDTQYFGPGTRLTVL.

The table lists this clonotype with many counts. The chain links TRBV3-1 to TRBJ2-7; D ambiguous. The germline gives CDR1 LGHDT, CDR2 YNNKEL (reference sequence). This CDR3 region has 12 residues. V lost 1 base and J 4 bases, leaving 5 bases between the germline ends. CDR3: CASSQVEYEQYF. CDR3 nucleotide sequence: TGTGCCAGCAGCCAAGTAGAGTACGAGCAGTACTTC.

This clonotype has at least ten counts. The chain couples TRBV9 to TRBJ1-2; D not certain. Germline CDR1 reads SGDLS; CDR2 reads YYNGEE. The CDR3 sequence is 15 residues long. Trimming pared 2 bases from V and 2 bases from J, leaving 13 bases between. The CDR3 sequence: CASSVPVDGNYGYTF. DNA of the CDR3: TGTGCCAGCAGCGTCCCGGTCGACGGGAACTATGGCTACACCTTC.

The chain combines TRBV7-8 with TRBJ2-5; TRBD1 might be the D (5 bases). The CDR3 runs to 13 residues. Germline-derived CDR1 and CDR2 are SGHVS and FQNEAQ. The V gene lost 10 bases and the J gene lost 2 bases, with 14 bases spanning the gap. The CDR3: CAIGAGQQETQYF. The CDR3 DNA sequence: TGTGCCATTGGGGCAGGGCAACAAGAGACCCAGTACTTC.

This clonotype was recorded at least ten times. The chain combines TRBV13 with TRBJ1-2, with no clear D. The germline gives CDR1 PRHDT, CDR2 FYEKMQ (reference sequence). The CDR3 is made up of 16 amino acids. Trimming took off 0 bases at V and 2 bases at J, with 13 bases between the two ends. The DNA of the CDR3 is TGTGCCAGCAGCTTAGGGAGGGCGGGTCGGAACTATGGCTACACCTTC. Translating gives CASSLGRAGRNYGYTF.

The chain carries TRBV20-1 and TRBJ1-1; 9 nucleotides align to TRBD1. Germline V gene data show CDR1 as DFQATT and CDR2 as SNEGSKA (reference sequence). The CDR3 extends over 13 amino acids. With 3 bases clipped from V and 8 bases from J, the junction kept 7 bases outside the gene matches. CDR3 protein: CSARGTGLGEAFF. The CDR3 nucleotides are TGCAGTGCTAGGGGGACAGGGTTGGGGGAAGCTTTCTTT.

The rearrangement uses TRBV5-1 and TRBJ2-5, with 11 bases identical to TRBD2. Losses at the gene ends were 4 bases for V and 1 base for J; bases not matched to a gene: 9. This CDR3 is built from 17 residues. Germline loops: CDR1 SGHRS, CDR2 YFSETQ. CDR3 nucleotides: TGCGCCAGCAGCAGCGGGACTAGCGGAACTCTCCAAGAGACCCAGTACTTC. Translation gives CASSSGTSGTLQETQYF.

The chain links TRBV5-1 to TRBJ2-1; weak D call: TRBD2 (5 bases). CDR1 and CDR2 (germline): SGHRS, YFSETQ. V lost 4 bases to trimming and J lost 9 bases, with 11 bases between them. The CDR3 is 12 residues long. CDR3 in amino acids: CASSLPGSEQFF. The CDR3 coding sequence is TGCGCCAGCAGCCTCCCGGGGAGTGAGCAGTTCTTC.

This clonotype was seen a single time. The chain recombines TRBV5-1 with TRBJ1-1; 10 nucleotides match TRBD1. The germline gives CDR1 SGHRS, CDR2 YFSETQ. Losses at the gene ends were 4 bases for V and 4 bases for J; bases not matched to a gene: 7. The CDR3 covers 15 residues. The CDR3 DNA follows: TGCGCCAGCAGCGCGGGGGACAGGGGAGCCACTGAAGCTTTCTTT. Its translation: CASSAGDRGATEAFF.

The chain employs TRBV7-2 and TRBJ2-3; D gene unclear. The CDR3 runs to 15 residues. V was pared by 5 bases and J by 6 bases, with 18 bases between. Germline CDR1 and CDR2: SGHTA and FQGNSA. CDR3 sequence reads: CASSLGSAARDTQYF. CDR3 DNA: TGTGCCAGCAGCCTGGGGTCTGCTGCAAGGGATACGCAGTATTTT.

This chain uses TRBV3-1 with TRBJ1-2, with TRBD1 matching over 8 bases. CDR3 size: 18 residues. V lost 0 bases, J lost 5 bases, and 14 bases stayed unmatched. Germline assignment: CDR1 LGHDT and CDR2 YNNKEL (reference sequence). The CDR3 sequence: CASSQEAERGQALYGYTF. The CDR3 DNA is TGTGCCAGCAGCCAAGAAGCGGAGAGGGGACAGGCGCTGTATGGCTACACCTTC.

In this sample, this clonotype turned up once. This sequence joins TRBV12-3 or TRBV12-4 and TRBJ2-1; no definite D call. V was clipped by 7 bases and J by 10 bases, with 14 bases between them. The CDR3 covers 12 residues. CDR3 amino acids: CASTQSMGEQFF. The CDR3 DNA follows: TGTGCCAGCACGCAGAGTATGGGCGAGCAGTTCTTC.

The chain recombines TRBV6-2 or TRBV6-3 with TRBJ2-1, with 7 nucleotides matching TRBD2. From germline, CDR1 is MNHEY and CDR2 SVGEGT. Unmatched junction bases numbered 7, after V lost 2 bases and J lost 9 bases. This CDR3 comprises 14 residues. For the CDR3, the DNA is TGTGCCAGCAGTTACCCCACTAGCGAAGGTGAGCAGTTCTTC. It encodes CASSYPTSEGEQFF.

This clonotype appeared many times. This chain's CDR3 is CASSLRGGTGELFF. In nucleotides, the CDR3 is TGTGCCAGCAGCTTACGCGGGGGCACCGGGGAGCTGTTTTTT. The rearrangement joins TRBV7-8 to TRBJ2-2; 7 nucleotides line up with TRBD2. CDR1 and CDR2 (germline): SGHVS, FQNEAQ. This CDR3 region has 14 residues. V lost 2 bases, J lost 4 bases, and 1 base stayed unmatched.

This clonotype was picked up a small number of times. V and J are TRBV10-3 and TRBJ1-6; TRBD1 is a possible D gene (6 bases). Per the germline V gene, CDR1 is ENHRY and CDR2 is SYGVKD. Trimming removed 4 bases at V and 9 bases at J, with 13 bases between. The CDR3 is 14 amino acids. CDR3 nucleotide sequence: TGTGCCATCAGTGCAGGGGACTTAGGTTCACCCCTCCACTTT. Amino acids: CAISAGDLGSPLHF.